Below, 24 T cell receptor beta chains from the same sample are listed, as sequenced in a study of T cell responses to AZD1222 COVID-19 vaccine. The assay was immunoSEQ multiplex PCR, and TCRdb's table has in-frame clones only and misses some. The table has about 150,000 clones, about nine tenths seen once. This specimen was peripheral blood, taken on day 0 of AZD1222 vaccination. The source of these receptors is an adult in good health.

The gene calls are TRBV7-9 and TRBJ2-3; 7 bases are shared with TRBD1. The CDR3 consists of 15 residues. CDR1 and CDR2 from the germline V gene are SEHNR and FQNEAQ (reference sequence). Unmatched junction bases numbered 10, after V lost 5 bases and J lost 5 bases. The CDR3 DNA follows: TGTGCCAGCAGCGCCCCGACAGGGTTTGAAGATACGCAGTATTTT. Its protein product is CASSAPTGFEDTQYF.

The count of this clone is one. The V call is TRBV7-6, the J call TRBJ2-7, with 10 bases fitting TRBD1. CDR1 is SGHVS and CDR2 is FNYEAQ in the germline V gene. Trimming cost V 5 bases and J 4 bases; bases outside gene matches: 8. This CDR3 has 15 amino acids. CDR3 region: CASSQGQGTGYEQYF. The CDR3 DNA follows: TGTGCCAGCAGCCAGGGACAGGGGACGGGGTACGAGCAGTACTTC.

This clone was counted only a few times. The chain recombines TRBV5-4 with TRBJ1-2; unclear D gene. This CDR3 is 14 amino acids long. Per the germline V gene, CDR1 is SGHNT and CDR2 is YYREEE (reference sequence). The V and J ends lost 4 bases and 8 bases respectively, with 18 bases between them. CDR3: CASSQTWGSGGYTF. The CDR3 nucleotides are TGTGCCAGCAGCCAAACGTGGGGAAGTGGGGGCTACACCTTC.

This chain joins TRBV7-2 and TRBJ2-1, with 10 bases aligning to TRBD2. Germline CDR1 SGHTA, CDR2 FQGNSA. Trimming cost V 6 bases and J 6 bases; bases outside gene matches: 8. The CDR3 sequence is 15 residues long. CDR3 amino acids: CASSSGTSAVNEQFF. The CDR3 DNA is TGTGCCAGCAGTTCCGGGACTAGCGCGGTCAATGAGCAGTTCTTC. Variable domain in full (rest from reference TRBV7-2 and TRBJ2-1): GAGVSQSPSNKVTEKGKDVELRCDPISGHTALYWYRQSLGQGLEFLIYFQGNSAPDKSGLPSDRFSAERTGGSVSTLTIQRTQQEDSAVYLCASSSGTSAVNEQFFGPGTRLTVL.

The V gene is TRBV6-1, the J gene TRBJ2-4; D remains ambiguous. Germline V gives CDR1 MNHNS, CDR2 SASEGT. V was pared by 2 bases and J by 3 bases, with 11 bases between. The CDR3 is made up of 15 amino acids. The CDR3 DNA follows: TGTGCCAGCAGTGAACTGGGTTACGTCAAAAACATTCAGTACTTC. Amino acid sequence: CASSELGYVKNIQYF.

The rearrangement links TRBV21-1 to TRBJ2-3; TRBD2 was called by the table and not checked on the DNA. TRBV21-1 is reported as a pseudogene. This CDR3 region has 15 residues. The CDR3 coding sequence is TGTGCCAGCAGCCGAGCTAGCACCGATTCGGATACGCAGTATTTT. This encodes CASSRASTDSDTQYF.

The CDR3 DNA follows: TGTGCCAGCAGTTTATCGGTACAGGGGGCGAGTGAAGCTTTCTTT. This sequence encodes CASSLSVQGASEAFF. The genes are TRBV27 and TRBJ1-1, with TRBD1 matching 9 bases. From germline, CDR1 is MNHEY and CDR2 SMNVEV (reference sequence). The V gene end was trimmed by 0 bases and the J gene end by 7 bases; junction bases not matched to a gene: 6. The CDR3 consists of 15 residues.

The chain joins TRBV18 to TRBJ2-5, with 10 bases that match TRBD1. The CDR3 has 13 amino acids. From germline, CDR1 is KGHSH and CDR2 LQKENI. Trimming removed 6 bases from V and 5 bases from J; junction bases left unmatched: 3. The CDR3: CASSTGGEETQYF. The CDR3 DNA reads as TGTGCCAGCTCGACAGGGGGCGAGGAGACCCAGTACTTC.

The chain links TRBV4-1 to TRBJ2-1; 9 bases fit TRBD1. Germline V gene sequence: CDR1 MGHRA, CDR2 YSYEKL. The CDR3 sequence is 15 residues long. V trimming: 4 bases; J trimming: 4 bases; junction bases outside the gene matches: 5. The CDR3 reads CASSLGTGNYNEQFF. CDR3 in DNA: TGCGCCAGCAGCCTGGGGACAGGGAATTACAATGAGCAGTTCTTC.

This sequence joins TRBV27 and TRBJ1-5; a possible D gene is TRBD1 (6 bases). The V end lost 4 bases, the J end lost 4 bases, and 8 bases lay between the germline ends. Per the germline V gene, CDR1 is MNHEY and CDR2 is SMNVEV (reference sequence). The CDR3 extends over 13 amino acids. CDR3 protein: CASSWTENQPQHF. DNA of the CDR3: TGTGCCAGCAGTTGGACAGAGAATCAGCCCCAGCATTTT.

The chain employs TRBV2 and TRBJ1-5; 8 bases match TRBD1. The ends lost 6 bases at V and 4 bases at J; junction bases unmatched: 8. The CDR3 covers 15 residues. Germline V gives CDR1 SNHLY, CDR2 FYNNEI. Here the CDR3 reads CASRETGGWNQPQHF. The CDR3 nucleotides are TGTGCCAGCAGGGAAACAGGGGGATGGAATCAGCCCCAGCATTTT.

This chain links TRBV7-2 with TRBJ1-2; D remains ambiguous. Germline V gene sequence: CDR1 SGHTA, CDR2 FQGNSA. This CDR3 comprises 15 residues. The V gene lost 1 base and the J gene lost 0 bases, with 9 bases spanning the gap. The CDR3, as DNA: TGTGCCAGCAGCTTAGGAAGAGCCGCTAACTATGGCTACACCTTC. Translating gives CASSLGRAANYGYTF.

This rearrangement joins TRBV19 to TRBJ2-5; maybe TRBD1 (7 bases). The CDR3 contains 16 residues. V gave up 1 base and J gave up 1 base, with 13 bases separating them. CDR1 is LNHDA, CDR2 SQIVND, per germline (reference sequence). The DNA for the CDR3 is TGTGCCAGTAGTATAGGACAGGGACTTACCCAAGAGACCCAGTACTTC. This gives the protein CASSIGQGLTQETQYF.

The rearrangement links TRBV4-3 to TRBJ2-2; 11 bases are shared with TRBD2. The CDR3 covers 20 residues. Trimming removed 3 bases from V and 0 bases from J; junction bases left unmatched: 12. CDR1 and CDR2 (germline): LGHNA, YSLEER. The CDR3 reads CASSHFLAGGDITNTGELFF. CDR3 coding DNA: TGCGCCAGCAGCCACTTTCTAGCGGGAGGCGATATAACGAACACCGGGGAGCTGTTTTTT.

The gene calls are TRBV10-3 and TRBJ1-1; D gene unclear. Germline CDR1 and CDR2: ENHRY and SYGVKD. There are 15 residues in the CDR3. Trimming took 3 bases from V and 0 from J, leaving 11 bases between them. The CDR3 region is CAISDPGLVNTEAFF. In DNA form, the CDR3 reads TGTGCCATCAGTGACCCAGGCTTAGTGAACACTGAAGCTTTCTTT.

The chain employs TRBV28 and TRBJ2-5; TRBD1 aligns across 8 bases. Germline V gene data show CDR1 as MDHEN and CDR2 as SYDVKM. The CDR3 length is 16 residues. V lost 3 bases to trimming and J lost 4 bases; unmatched junction nucleotides: 10. DNA of the CDR3: TGTGCCAGCAGTTTCCGGAGGACAGGGAAGGTAGAGACCCAGTACTTC. Its protein product is CASSFRRTGKVETQYF. Supplemented by reference TRBV28 and TRBJ2-5, the full variable domain reads DVKVTQSSRYLVKRTGEKVFLECVQDMDHENMFWYRQDPGLGLRLIYFSYDVKMKEKGDIPEGYSVSREKKERFSLILESASTNQTSMYLCASSFRRTGKVETQYFGPGTRLLVL.

This sequence joins TRBV24-1 and TRBJ2-3; D ambiguous. Germline V gene data show CDR1 as KGHDR and CDR2 as SFDVKD. V lost 0 bases, J lost 7 bases, and 7 bases lay in between. CDR3 length equals 13 residues. The CDR3 DNA reads as TGTGCCACCAGTGATTTGGTGGCCTATACGCAGTATTTT. Translating gives CATSDLVAYTQYF.

V is TRBV5-6 and J is TRBJ2-3; TRBD1 is a possible D gene (5 bases). Germline CDR1 is SGHDT and CDR2 is YYEEEE. Trimming removed 4 bases from V and 0 bases from J, with 9 bases in between. This CDR3 comprises 14 residues. The CDR3 DNA reads TGTGCCAGCAGCCCGACAGCTAGCACAGATACGCAGTATTTT. It translates to CASSPTASTDTQYF.

The rearrangement uses TRBV30 and TRBJ1-5, with D maybe TRBD1 (6 bases). CDR1 GTSNPN and CDR2 SVGIG come from the germline V gene (reference sequence). The CDR3 is made up of 14 amino acids. Trimming cost V 0 bases and J 7 bases, with 13 bases left between them. The CDR3 spells CAWSVGQGRQPQHF. DNA of the CDR3: TGTGCCTGGAGTGTAGGGCAGGGGAGGCAGCCCCAGCATTTT.

V gene TRBV7-9 combines with J gene TRBJ1-5, with 9 bases that match TRBD1. Per germline, CDR1 SEHNR and CDR2 FQNEAQ (reference sequence). V lost 5 bases, J lost 1 base, and 0 bases stayed unmatched. The CDR3 loop spans 14 amino acids. CDR3 protein: CASSGTGSNQPQHF. Here the CDR3 DNA reads TGTGCCAGCAGCGGGACAGGGAGCAATCAGCCCCAGCATTTT.

This clone was found once. This chain uses TRBV6-5 with TRBJ1-4, with D possibly TRBD1 on 5 matching bases. The germline V and J ends were trimmed by 8 bases and 6 bases, with 10 bases remaining between them. CDR1 is MNHEY, CDR2 SVGAGI, per germline. The CDR3 contains 12 residues. The CDR3 DNA follows: TGTGCCAGCGGACGGGACGATGAAAAACTGTTTTTT. This translates into CASGRDDEKLFF.

The chain recombines TRBV6-5 with TRBJ2-4; D uncertain. This CDR3 region has 11 residues. Trimming cost V 7 bases and J 0 bases, with 1 base left between them. Germline assignment: CDR1 MNHEY and CDR2 SVGAGI. In DNA form, the CDR3 reads TGTGCCAGCATAGCCAAAAACATTCAGTACTTC. Protein: CASIAKNIQYF.

The CDR3 DNA is TGTGCCAGCAGCTTAGGGTCGCGGAACACTGAAGCTTTCTTT. Residues: CASSLGSRNTEAFF. The J gene is TRBJ1-1, the V gene TRBV7-9; D call uncertain. This CDR3 is built from 14 residues. Trimming took off 1 base at V and 1 base at J, with 7 bases between the two ends. Germline V gene sequence: CDR1 SEHNR, CDR2 FQNEAQ (reference sequence).

The chain links TRBV19 to TRBJ1-3; unclear D gene. This CDR3 is 16 amino acids long. Germline lookup yields CDR1 LNHDA and CDR2 SQIVND (reference sequence). V lost 6 bases to trimming and J lost 0 bases, with 15 bases between them. CDR3 region: CASSFSGRSSGNTIYF. Written as DNA, the CDR3 is TGTGCCAGTAGCTTTTCGGGCAGGAGCTCTGGAAACACCATATATTTT.